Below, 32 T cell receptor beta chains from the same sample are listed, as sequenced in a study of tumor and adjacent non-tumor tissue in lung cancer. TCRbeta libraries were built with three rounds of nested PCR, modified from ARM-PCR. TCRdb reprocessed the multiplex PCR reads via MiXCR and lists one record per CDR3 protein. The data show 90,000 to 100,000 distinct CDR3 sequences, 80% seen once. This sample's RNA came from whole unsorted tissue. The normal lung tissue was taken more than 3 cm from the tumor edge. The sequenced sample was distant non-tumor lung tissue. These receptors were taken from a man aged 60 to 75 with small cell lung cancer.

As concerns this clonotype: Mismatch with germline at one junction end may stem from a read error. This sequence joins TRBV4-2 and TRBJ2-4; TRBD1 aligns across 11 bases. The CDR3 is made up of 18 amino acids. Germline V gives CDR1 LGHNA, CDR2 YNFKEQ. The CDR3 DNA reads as TGTGCCAGCAGCCCCCGTGGGACAGGGGGGCGAGCCAAAAGCATTCAATACTTC. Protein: CASSPRGTGGRAKSIQYF.

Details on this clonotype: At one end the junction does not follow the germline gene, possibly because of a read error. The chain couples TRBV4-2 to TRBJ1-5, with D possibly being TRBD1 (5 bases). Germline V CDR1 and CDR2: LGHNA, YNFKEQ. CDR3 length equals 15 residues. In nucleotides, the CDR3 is TGTGCCAGCGGCCAAGGGCTAGGGGAAGGTCAGCCCAAGCATTTT. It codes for CASGQGLGEGQPKHF.

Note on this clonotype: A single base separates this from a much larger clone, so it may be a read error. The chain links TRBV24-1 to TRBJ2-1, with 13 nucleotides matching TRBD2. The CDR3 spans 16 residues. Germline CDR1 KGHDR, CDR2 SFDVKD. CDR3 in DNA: TGTGCCACCAGTGATGGACTAGCGGGAGCCTACAATGAGCAGTTATTC. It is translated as CATSDGLAGAYNEQLF.

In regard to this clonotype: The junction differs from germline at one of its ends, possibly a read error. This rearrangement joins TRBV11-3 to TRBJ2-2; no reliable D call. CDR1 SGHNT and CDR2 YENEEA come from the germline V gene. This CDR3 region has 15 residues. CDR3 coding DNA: TGTGGCAGCAGCTCCAAAGGACCGAACACCGGGGAGCTGTTTTTT. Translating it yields CGSSSKGPNTGELFF. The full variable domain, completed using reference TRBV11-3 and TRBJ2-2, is EAGVVQSPRYKIIEKKQPVAFWCNPISGHNTLYWYLQNLGQGPELLIRYENEEAVDDSQLPKDRFSAERLKGVDSTLKIQPAELGDSAVYLCGSSSKGPNTGELFFGEGSRLTVL.

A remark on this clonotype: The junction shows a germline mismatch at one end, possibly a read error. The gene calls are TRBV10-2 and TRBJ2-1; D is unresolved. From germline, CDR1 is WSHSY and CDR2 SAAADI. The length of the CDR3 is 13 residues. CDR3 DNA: TGTGCCAGCAGTGATTCTAGGGTGGGTGAGCGGTTCTTC. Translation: CASSDSRVGERFF.

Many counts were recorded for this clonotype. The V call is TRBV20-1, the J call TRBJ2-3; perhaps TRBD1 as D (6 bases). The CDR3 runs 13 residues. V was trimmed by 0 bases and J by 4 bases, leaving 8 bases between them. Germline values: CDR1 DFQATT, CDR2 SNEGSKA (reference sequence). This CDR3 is CSARDWGPDTQYF. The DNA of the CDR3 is TGCAGTGCTAGAGATTGGGGGCCAGATACGCAGTATTTT.

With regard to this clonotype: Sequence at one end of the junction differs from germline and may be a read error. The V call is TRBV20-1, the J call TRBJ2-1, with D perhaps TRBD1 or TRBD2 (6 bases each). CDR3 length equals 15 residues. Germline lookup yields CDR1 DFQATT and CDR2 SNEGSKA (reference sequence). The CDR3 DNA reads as TGCAATGCTGGTAGCGGACAGTCGATCTACAATGAGCAGTTCTTC. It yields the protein CNAGSGQSIYNEQFF.

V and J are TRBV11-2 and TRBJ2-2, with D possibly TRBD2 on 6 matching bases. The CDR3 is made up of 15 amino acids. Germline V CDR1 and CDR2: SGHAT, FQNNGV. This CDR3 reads CASGLVWSNTGELFF. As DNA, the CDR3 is TGTGCTAGCGGCTTAGTGTGGTCGAACACCGGGGAGCTGTTTTTT.

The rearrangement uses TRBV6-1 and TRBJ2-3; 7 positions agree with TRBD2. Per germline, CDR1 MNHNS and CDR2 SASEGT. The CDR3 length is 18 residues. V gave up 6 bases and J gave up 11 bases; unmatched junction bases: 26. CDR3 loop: CASSSLGAGVLASEKQYF. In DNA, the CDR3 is TGTGCCAGCAGCTCCCTAGGGGCGGGAGTCTTGGCCTCAGAGAAGCAGTATTTT.

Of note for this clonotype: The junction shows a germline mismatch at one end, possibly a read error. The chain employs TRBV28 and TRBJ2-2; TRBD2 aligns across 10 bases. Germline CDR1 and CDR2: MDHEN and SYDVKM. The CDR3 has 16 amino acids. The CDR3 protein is CASGLLAGVDTGELFF. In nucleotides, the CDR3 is TGTGCCAGCGGCTTGCTAGCGGGAGTCGACACCGGAGAGCTGTTTTTT.

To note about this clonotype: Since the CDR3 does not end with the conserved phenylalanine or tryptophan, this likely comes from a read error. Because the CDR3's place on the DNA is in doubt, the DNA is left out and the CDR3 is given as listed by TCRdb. CDR3 in amino acids: CASSLEPAPYNEQVL. The V call is TRBV11-2, the J call TRBJ2-1; no DNA check was done on the table's D call, TRBD2. The CDR3 is 15 residues long, ends included. Germline CDR1 is SGHAT and CDR2 is FQNNGV.

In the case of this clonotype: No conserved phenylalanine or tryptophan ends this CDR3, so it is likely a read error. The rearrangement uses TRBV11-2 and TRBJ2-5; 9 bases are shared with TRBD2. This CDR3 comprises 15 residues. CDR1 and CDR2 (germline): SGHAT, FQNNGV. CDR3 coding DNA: TGTGCCAGCAGCTCGCGACTAGCGGTCCAAGAGGCCCAGTACCTC. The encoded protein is CASSSRLAVQEAQYL.

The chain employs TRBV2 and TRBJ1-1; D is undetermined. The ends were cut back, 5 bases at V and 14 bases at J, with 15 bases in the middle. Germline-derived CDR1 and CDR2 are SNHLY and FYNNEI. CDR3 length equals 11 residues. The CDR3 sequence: CASSLTTEVFF. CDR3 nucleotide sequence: TGTGCCAGCAGTTTAACGACTGAAGTCTTCTTT.

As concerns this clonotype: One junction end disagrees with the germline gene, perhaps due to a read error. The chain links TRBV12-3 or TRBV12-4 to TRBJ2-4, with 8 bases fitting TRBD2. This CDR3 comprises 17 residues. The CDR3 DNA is TGTGCCAGCAGTTTATCGCTTAGCGGGATCGTCAAAAACATTCAGTATTTC. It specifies CASSLSLSGIVKNIQYF.

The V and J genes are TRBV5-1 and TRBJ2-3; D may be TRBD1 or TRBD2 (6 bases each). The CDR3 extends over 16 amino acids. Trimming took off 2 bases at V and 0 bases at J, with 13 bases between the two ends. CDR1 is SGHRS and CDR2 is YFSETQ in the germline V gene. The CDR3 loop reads CASSLQGSGSTDTQYF. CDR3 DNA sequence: TGCGCCAGCAGCTTACAGGGTAGCGGTAGCACAGATACGCAGTATTTT.

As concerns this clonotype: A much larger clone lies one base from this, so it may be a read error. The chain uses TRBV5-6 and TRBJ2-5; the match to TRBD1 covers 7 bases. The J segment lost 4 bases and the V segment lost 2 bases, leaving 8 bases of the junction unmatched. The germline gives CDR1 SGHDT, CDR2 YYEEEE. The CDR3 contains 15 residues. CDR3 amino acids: CASSFLDRPRETQYF. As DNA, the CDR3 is TGTGCCAGCAGCTTCCTGGACAGGCCGCGAGAGACCCAGTACTTC.

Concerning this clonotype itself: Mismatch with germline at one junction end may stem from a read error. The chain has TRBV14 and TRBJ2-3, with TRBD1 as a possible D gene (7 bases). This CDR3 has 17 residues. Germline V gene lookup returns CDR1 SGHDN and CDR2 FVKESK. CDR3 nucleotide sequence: TGTGCCAGCAGCCAAGACCGCGGCTACCGGGGGACAGATATGCAGTACTTT. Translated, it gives CASSQDRGYRGTDMQYF.

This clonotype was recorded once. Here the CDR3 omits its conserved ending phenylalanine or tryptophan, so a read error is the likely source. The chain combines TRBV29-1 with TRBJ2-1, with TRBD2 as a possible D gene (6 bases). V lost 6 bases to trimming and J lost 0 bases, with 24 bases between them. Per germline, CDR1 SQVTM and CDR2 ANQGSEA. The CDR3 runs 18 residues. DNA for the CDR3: TGCAGCGTGGTGGAGGGAGCGACTAGTCTTATCTCCTACAATGAGCAGTTCTCC. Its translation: CSVVEGATSLISYNEQFS.

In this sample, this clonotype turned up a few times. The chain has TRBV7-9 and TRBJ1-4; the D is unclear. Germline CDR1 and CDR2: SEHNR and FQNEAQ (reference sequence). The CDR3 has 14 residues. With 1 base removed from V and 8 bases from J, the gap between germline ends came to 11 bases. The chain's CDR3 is CASSLGHGGEKLFF. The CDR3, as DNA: TGTGCCAGCAGCTTAGGACACGGTGGCGAAAAACTGTTTTTT.

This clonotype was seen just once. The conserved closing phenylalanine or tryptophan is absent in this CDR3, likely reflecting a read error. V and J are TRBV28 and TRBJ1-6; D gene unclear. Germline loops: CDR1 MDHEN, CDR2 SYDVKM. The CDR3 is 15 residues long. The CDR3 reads CANSSGSPYNSPLHY. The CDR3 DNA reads TGTGCCAACAGTTCGGGAAGCCCCTATAATTCACCCCTCCACTAT.

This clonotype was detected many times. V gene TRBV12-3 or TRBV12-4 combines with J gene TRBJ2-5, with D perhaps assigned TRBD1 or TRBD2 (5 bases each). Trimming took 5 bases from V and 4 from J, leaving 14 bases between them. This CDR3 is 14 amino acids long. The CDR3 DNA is TGTGCCAGCAGTCCCGGGACCTCGGGAGAGACCCAGTACTTC. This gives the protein CASSPGTSGETQYF.

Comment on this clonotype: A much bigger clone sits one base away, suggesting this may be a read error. CDR3 sequence (DNA): TGCAGTGGAGAAGCGAGCCTTAGCACAGATACGCAGTATTTT. This encodes CSGEASLSTDTQYF. The chain couples TRBV20-1 to TRBJ2-3; no clear D. V was cut by 7 bases and J by 0 bases, with 14 bases left in between. Germline values: CDR1 DFQATT, CDR2 SNEGSKA (reference sequence). The CDR3 loop spans 14 amino acids.

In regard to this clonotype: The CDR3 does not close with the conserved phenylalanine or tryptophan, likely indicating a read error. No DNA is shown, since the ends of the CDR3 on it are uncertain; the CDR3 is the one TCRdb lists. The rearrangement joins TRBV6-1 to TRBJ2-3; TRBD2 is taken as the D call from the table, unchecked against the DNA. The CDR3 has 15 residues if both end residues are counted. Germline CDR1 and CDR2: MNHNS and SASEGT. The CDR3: CASSELAGDTDTQYI.

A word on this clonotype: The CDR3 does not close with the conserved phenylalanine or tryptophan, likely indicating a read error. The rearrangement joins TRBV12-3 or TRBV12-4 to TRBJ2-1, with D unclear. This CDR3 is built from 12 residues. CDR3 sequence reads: CAGSLPNNEQFL. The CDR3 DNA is TGTGCCGGCAGTTTACCAAACAATGAGCAGTTCCTC.

The CDR3, as DNA: TGCAGCGTATTCAACTCTTATAACACTGAAGCTTTCTTT. As protein: CSVFNSYNTEAFF. V is TRBV29-1 and J is TRBJ1-1; unclear D gene. This CDR3 contains 13 residues. From germline, CDR1 is SQVTM and CDR2 ANQGSEA. The germline V and J ends were trimmed by 6 bases and 2 bases, with 13 bases remaining between them.

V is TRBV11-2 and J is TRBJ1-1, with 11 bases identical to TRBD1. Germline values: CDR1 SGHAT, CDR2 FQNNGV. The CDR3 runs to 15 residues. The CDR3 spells CVKSRGQGARTEAFF. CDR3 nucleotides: TGTGTCAAAAGCCGAGGACAGGGGGCCCGAACTGAAGCTTTCTTT.

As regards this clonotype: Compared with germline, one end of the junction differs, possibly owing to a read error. This chain's CDR3 is CVSGKGSGVNVLTF. The CDR3 DNA follows: TGTGTCAGCGGCAAGGGATCCGGGGTCAACGTCCTGACTTTC. The genes are TRBV11-2 and TRBJ2-6; D is perhaps TRBD2 (5 bases). The CDR3 length is 14 residues. From germline, CDR1 is SGHAT and CDR2 FQNNGV.

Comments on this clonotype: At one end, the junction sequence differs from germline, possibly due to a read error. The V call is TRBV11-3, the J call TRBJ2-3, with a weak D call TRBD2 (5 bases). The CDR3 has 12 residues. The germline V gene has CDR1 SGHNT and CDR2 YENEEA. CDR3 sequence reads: CASSHPRGTRDF. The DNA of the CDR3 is TGTGCCAGCAGCCACCCCCGGGGTACGCGTGATTTT. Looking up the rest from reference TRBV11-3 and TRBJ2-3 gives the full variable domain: EAGVVQSPRYKIIEKKQPVAFWCNPISGHNTLYWYLQNLGQGPELLIRYENEEAVDDSQLPKDRFSAERLKGVDSTLKIQPAELGDSAVYLCASSHPRGTRDFGPGTRLTVL.

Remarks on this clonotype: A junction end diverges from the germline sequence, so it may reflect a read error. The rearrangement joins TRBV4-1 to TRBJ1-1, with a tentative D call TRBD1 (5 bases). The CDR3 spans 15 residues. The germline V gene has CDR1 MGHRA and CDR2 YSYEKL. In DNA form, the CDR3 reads TGTGCCAGCAGCCAAGTGCCACAGCGGGGGGCTGAAGCTTTCTTT. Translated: CASSQVPQRGAEAFF.

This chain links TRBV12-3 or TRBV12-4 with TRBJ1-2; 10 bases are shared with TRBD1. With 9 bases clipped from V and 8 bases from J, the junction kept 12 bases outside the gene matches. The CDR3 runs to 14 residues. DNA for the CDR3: TGTGCCAGGACCGCGAGACAGGGGGCGGGCGGCTACACCTTC. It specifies CARTARQGAGGYTF.

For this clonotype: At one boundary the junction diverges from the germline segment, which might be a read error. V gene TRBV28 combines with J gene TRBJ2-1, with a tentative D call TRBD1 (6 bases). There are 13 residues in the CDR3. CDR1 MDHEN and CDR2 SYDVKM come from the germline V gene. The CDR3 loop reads CVSSTTGLGEQFF. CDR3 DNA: TGTGTCAGCAGTACCACAGGGCTAGGTGAGCAGTTCTTT.

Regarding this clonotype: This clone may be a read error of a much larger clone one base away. This chain's CDR3 is CASSPNSGTAEEAQYF. In DNA, the CDR3 is TGTGCCAGCAGCCCCAACTCCGGGACAGCAGAGGAGGCCCAGTACTTC. The chain recombines TRBV5-5 with TRBJ2-5; 7 positions match TRBD1. This CDR3 spans 16 amino acids. The J segment lost 9 bases and the V segment lost 4 bases, leaving 18 bases of the junction unmatched. Germline V gene sequence: CDR1 SGHKS, CDR2 YYEKEE (reference sequence).